A single sample gave rise to the 32 T cell receptor beta chains below, sequenced in a study of cytomegalovirus exposure and HLA in healthy donors. The PCR contained 60 Vbeta and 13 Jbeta primers. Profiled with immunoSEQ multiplex PCR; TCRdb holds only in-frame clones, not every one. The sample consists of more than 85,000 clones, roughly 80% of them appearing once. The sequenced sample was PBMCs. Receptors originate from a male donor in good health and CMV-seropositive.

Written as DNA, the CDR3 is TGTGCCAGCAGTCTCTCCCAGGGTAGCAATCAGCCCCAGCATTTT. It yields the protein CASSLSQGSNQPQHF. The chain joins TRBV2 to TRBJ1-5; D may be TRBD1 (5 bases). Germline V gives CDR1 SNHLY, CDR2 FYNNEI. V was shortened by 5 bases and J by 0 bases, with 11 bases between the two germline ends. The CDR3 covers 15 residues.

CDR3: CASSSETGGGYEQYF. The CDR3 DNA reads as TGTGCCAGCTCATCAGAGACAGGGGGCGGTTACGAGCAGTACTTC. The chain recombines TRBV18 with TRBJ2-7; the match to TRBD1 covers 10 bases. Germline CDR1 KGHSH, CDR2 LQKENI. The CDR3 is 15 amino acids. Trimming removed 5 bases from V and 4 bases from J; junction bases left unmatched: 8.

V gene TRBV7-2 combines with J gene TRBJ2-7; weak D call: TRBD1 (6 bases). The CDR3 spans 14 residues. Germline CDR1 SGHTA, CDR2 FQGNSA. V was cut by 2 bases and J by 2 bases, with 10 bases left in between. The CDR3 protein is CASSLSGVTYEQYF. The CDR3 DNA reads TGTGCCAGCAGCTTATCAGGGGTAACCTACGAGCAGTACTTC. The full variable domain, completed using reference TRBV7-2 and TRBJ2-7, is GAGVSQSPSNKVTEKGKDVELRCDPISGHTALYWYRQSLGQGLEFLIYFQGNSAPDKSGLPSDRFSAERTGGSVSTLTIQRTQQEDSAVYLCASSLSGVTYEQYFGPGTRLTVT.

This chain connects TRBV5-1 to TRBJ2-1; 9 bases are shared with TRBD2. The J segment lost 6 bases and the V segment lost 2 bases, leaving 9 bases of the junction unmatched. CDR3 length: 16 amino acids. Germline V gene sequence: CDR1 SGHRS, CDR2 YFSETQ. Here the CDR3 reads CASSLPTAGGSNEQFF. In nucleotides, the CDR3 is TGCGCCAGCAGCTTACCCACAGCGGGAGGCTCCAATGAGCAGTTCTTC. Based on the CDR3 plus reference TRBV5-1 and TRBJ2-1, the full variable domain is KAGVTQTPRYLIKTRGQQVTLSCSPISGHRSVSWYQQTPGQGLQFLFEYFSETQRNKGNFPGRFSGRQFSNSRSEMNVSTLELGDSALYLCASSLPTAGGSNEQFFGPGTRLTVL.

This chain links TRBV7-9 with TRBJ2-7, with TRBD2 matching over 9 bases. Germline V lookup: CDR1 SEHNR, CDR2 FQNEAQ (reference sequence). The CDR3 is 17 residues long. Trimming at V came to 2 bases and at J to 0 bases, leaving 8 bases not matched to a gene. The CDR3 DNA reads as TGTGCCAGCAGCTTACTCCCGGGACTAGCTACCTCCTACGAGCAGTACTTC. Translated, it gives CASSLLPGLATSYEQYF.

The CDR3 reads CATYRELNTEAFF. DNA for the CDR3: TGTGCCACCTACAGGGAGTTGAACACTGAAGCTTTCTTT. The genes are TRBV2 and TRBJ1-1; a possible D gene is TRBD1 (6 bases). Germline CDR1 is SNHLY and CDR2 is FYNNEI. This CDR3 spans 13 amino acids. Trimming removed 10 bases from V and 0 bases from J, with 12 bases in between.

This chain uses TRBV2 with TRBJ2-3; D might be TRBD1 (6 bases). V was shortened by 5 bases and J by 0 bases, with 9 bases between the two germline ends. Looked up from germline, CDR1 is SNHLY and CDR2 is FYNNEI. The CDR3 spans 14 residues. In DNA, the CDR3 is TGTGCCAGCAGTTCGGACAGTAGCACAGATACGCAGTATTTT. This gives the protein CASSSDSSTDTQYF. Full variable domain (remainder filled in from reference TRBV2 and TRBJ2-3): EPEVTQTPSHQVTQMGQEVILRCVPISNHLYFYWYRQILGQKVEFLVSFYNNEISEKSEIFDDQFSVERPDGSNFTLKIRSTKLEDSAMYFCASSSDSSTDTQYFGPGTRLTVL.

The chain carries TRBV4-3 and TRBJ2-1; 13 nucleotides align to TRBD2. Trimming took 4 bases from V and 5 from J; bases not matched to a gene: 8. There are 17 residues in the CDR3. CDR1 is LGHNA, CDR2 YSLEER, per germline. The CDR3 bases are TGCGCCAGCAGCCCCTTCACCGGACTAGCGGGAGACAATGAGCAGTTCTTC. Its translation is CASSPFTGLAGDNEQFF.

The genes are TRBV28 and TRBJ1-4; 7 bases line up with TRBD1. Germline V gene data show CDR1 as MDHEN and CDR2 as SYDVKM. Trimming cost V 6 bases and J 4 bases; bases outside gene matches: 14. The CDR3 sequence is 17 residues long. The CDR3 loop is CASRDQSGPGGNEKLFF. CDR3 DNA: TGTGCCAGCAGGGACCAAAGCGGGCCAGGGGGTAATGAAAAACTGTTTTTT.

The rearrangement joins TRBV9 to TRBJ2-3; 14 nucleotides agree with TRBD2. V was pared by 3 bases and J by 0 bases, with 6 bases of the junction left unmatched. The CDR3 loop spans 18 amino acids. Germline loops: CDR1 SGDLS, CDR2 YYNGEE. The CDR3 DNA reads TGTGCCAGCAGCGGGGGACTAGCGGGAGCGGGCAGCACAGATACGCAGTATTTT. The encoded protein is CASSGGLAGAGSTDTQYF.

J is TRBJ1-5 and V is TRBV18; TRBD1 matches 8 bases. Looked up from germline, CDR1 is KGHSH and CDR2 is LQKENI. Trimming cost V 3 bases and J 6 bases; bases outside gene matches: 7. This CDR3 spans 15 amino acids. The CDR3 nucleotides are TGTGCCAGCTCACCCGGACAGGGCGGCGGTCAGCCCCAGCATTTT. This translates into CASSPGQGGGQPQHF.

Of note for this clone: Other DNA sequences of this sample code for an identical CDR3. The CDR3 DNA reads TGTGCCAGCAGCTCCCAGGGCTACGAGCAGTACTTC. The encoded protein is CASSSQGYEQYF. V and J are TRBV7-2 and TRBJ2-7; TRBD1 might be the D (5 bases). Germline-derived CDR1 and CDR2 are SGHTA and FQGNSA. The CDR3 has 12 amino acids. V was trimmed by 4 bases and J by 3 bases, leaving 7 bases between them. The full variable domain, in which reference TRBV7-2 and TRBJ2-7 provide the parts outside the CDR3, is GAGVSQSPSNKVTEKGKDVELRCDPISGHTALYWYRQSLGQGLEFLIYFQGNSAPDKSGLPSDRFSAERTGGSVSTLTIQRTQQEDSAVYLCASSSQGYEQYFGPGTRLTVT.

The rearrangement joins TRBV10-3 to TRBJ1-5; D uncertain. CDR3 length: 14 amino acids. Looked up from germline, CDR1 is ENHRY and CDR2 is SYGVKD. V was pared by 3 bases and J by 1 base, with 7 bases between. Here the CDR3 DNA reads TGTGCCATCAGTGAACAGCTAAGCAATCAGCCCCAGCATTTT. It codes for CAISEQLSNQPQHF.

The chain uses TRBV28 and TRBJ1-2; 7 positions match TRBD1. Trimming took 6 bases from V and 2 from J; bases not matched to a gene: 6. CDR1 is MDHEN and CDR2 is SYDVKM in the germline V gene. This CDR3 is built from 14 residues. CDR3 in amino acids: CASRPAGQNYGYTF. The DNA for the CDR3 is TGTGCCAGCAGACCGGCGGGACAGAACTATGGCTACACCTTC.

This sequence joins TRBV10-3 and TRBJ2-7; D remains ambiguous. The CDR3 sequence is 13 residues long. V lost 0 bases to trimming and J lost 3 bases, with 6 bases between them. Germline V lookup: CDR1 ENHRY, CDR2 SYGVKD. The CDR3 DNA reads TGTGCCATCAGTGAGTCCCCAGACTACGAGCAGTACTTC. This gives the protein CAISESPDYEQYF.

This clone came up a few times. The CDR3: CASSIVGQGDNYGYTF. CDR3 sequence (DNA): TGTGCCAGTAGTATCGTGGGACAGGGGGACAACTATGGCTACACCTTC. J is TRBJ1-2 and V is TRBV19; 11 bases are shared with TRBD1. Germline loops: CDR1 LNHDA, CDR2 SQIVND (reference sequence). Trimming took 3 bases from V and 2 from J; bases not matched to a gene: 5. This CDR3 is 16 amino acids long. Combining the CDR3 with reference TRBV19 and TRBJ1-2 gives the whole variable domain DGGITQSPKYLFRKEGQNVTLSCEQNLNHDAMYWYRQDPGQGLRLIYYSQIVNDFQKGDIAEGYSVSREKKESFPLTVTSAQKNPTAFYLCASSIVGQGDNYGYTFGSGTRLTVV.

The V gene is TRBV28, the J gene TRBJ2-2; 9 bases map to TRBD2. Trimming took 5 bases from V and 5 from J; bases not matched to a gene: 3. Germline loops: CDR1 MDHEN, CDR2 SYDVKM. This CDR3 is 14 amino acids long. CDR3: CASSPGLATGELFF. For the CDR3, the DNA is TGTGCCAGCAGTCCGGGACTAGCTACCGGGGAGCTGTTTTTT.

The genes are TRBV7-2 and TRBJ2-1, with 10 bases lining up with TRBD2. The trim removed 3 bases at V and 3 bases at J, leaving 2 bases unmatched. The CDR3 consists of 15 residues. Germline V gives CDR1 SGHTA, CDR2 FQGNSA. The CDR3 DNA reads as TGTGCCAGCAGCTTGGGACTAGCGCGCTACAATGAGCAGTTCTTC. Encoded protein: CASSLGLARYNEQFF.

The rearrangement links TRBV7-8 to TRBJ2-1; TRBD2 agrees at 11 bases. The CDR3 is 16 residues long. Germline CDR1 SGHVS, CDR2 FQNEAQ. V gave up 0 bases and J gave up 7 bases; unmatched junction bases: 5. For the CDR3, the DNA is TGTGCCAGCAGCTTAGCTGGGACTAGCGGTTTGAATGAGCAGTTCTTC. Its translation is CASSLAGTSGLNEQFF. Using reference TRBV7-8 and TRBJ2-1 for the parts outside the CDR3, the full variable domain is GAGVSQSPRYKVAKRGQDVALRCDPISGHVSLFWYQQALGQGPEFLTYFQNEAQLDKSGLPSDRFFAERPEGSVSTLKIQRTQQEDSAVYLCASSLAGTSGLNEQFFGPGTRLTVL.

The rearrangement joins TRBV4-3 to TRBJ2-2, with 12 bases fitting TRBD1. The CDR3 runs 16 residues. Germline assignment: CDR1 LGHNA and CDR2 YSLEER. V trimming: 4 bases; J trimming: 3 bases; junction bases outside the gene matches: 3. CDR3 nucleotides: TGCGCCAGCAGCCCCGGGACAGGGGGCTACACCGGGGAGCTGTTTTTT. This codes for CASSPGTGGYTGELFF.

V gene TRBV4-1 combines with J gene TRBJ1-1; D ambiguous. Trimming cost V 6 bases and J 1 base, with 9 bases left between them. The length of the CDR3 is 13 residues. Germline values: CDR1 MGHRA, CDR2 YSYEKL. Written as DNA, the CDR3 is TGCGCCAGCAGTTTAACAGCGAACACTGAAGCTTTCTTT. Protein sequence: CASSLTANTEAFF.

This clone was seen only once. The chain uses TRBV6-5 and TRBJ2-1; 11 nucleotides agree with TRBD2. Trimming at V came to 6 bases and at J to 8 bases, leaving 9 bases not matched to a gene. Germline lookup yields CDR1 MNHEY and CDR2 SVGAGI. CDR3 length: 15 amino acids. CDR3 protein: CASSRGTSGRDEQFF. The DNA for the CDR3 is TGTGCCAGCAGCAGAGGGACTAGCGGTAGGGATGAGCAGTTCTTC.

The chain uses TRBV5-1 and TRBJ1-2; D is perhaps TRBD1 (6 bases). Trimming cost V 4 bases and J 6 bases, with 19 bases left between them. The germline gives CDR1 SGHRS, CDR2 YFSETQ. The CDR3 sequence is 15 residues long. CDR3 protein: CASSTGQPLGDGYTF. The CDR3 coding sequence is TGCGCCAGCAGCACCGGACAGCCCCTAGGAGATGGCTACACCTTC.

V is TRBV7-8 and J is TRBJ2-3; D is uncertain. V lost 1 base, J lost 3 bases, and 11 bases lay in between. The CDR3 runs 15 residues. From germline, CDR1 is SGHVS and CDR2 FQNEAQ. CDR3 in DNA: TGTGCCAGCAGCTTAGGGGCCTTGCTTACAGATACGCAGTATTTT. Translation gives CASSLGALLTDTQYF.

CDR3 in DNA: TGTGCCAGCAGTTTAGGGGGGACAGGCTTACAGGGGCAGTACTTC. It translates to CASSLGGTGLQGQYF. V is TRBV28 and J is TRBJ2-7, with 8 positions matching TRBD1. The V gene's germline CDR1 is MDHEN and CDR2 SYDVKM. This CDR3 is built from 15 residues. Trimming at V came to 2 bases and at J to 9 bases, leaving 12 bases not matched to a gene.

V is TRBV4-3 and J is TRBJ1-3; TRBD1 agrees at 10 bases. The CDR3 runs 19 residues. CDR1 and CDR2 from the germline V gene are LGHNA and YSLEER. With 0 bases clipped from V and 1 base from J, the junction kept 9 bases outside the gene matches. The CDR3 DNA reads TGCGCCAGCAGCCAAGACCCCAATCGGGGACAGGGGTCTGGAAACACCATATATTTT. As protein: CASSQDPNRGQGSGNTIYF.

The chain links TRBV29-1 to TRBJ1-6; 9 bases map to TRBD1. Germline-derived CDR1 and CDR2 are SQVTM and ANQGSEA. The V and J ends lost 5 bases and 3 bases, in that order; junction bases with no gene match: 2. This CDR3 spans 14 amino acids. The CDR3 DNA reads as TGCAGCGTTCGACAGGGGGGCTATAATTCACCCCTCCACTTT. It translates to CSVRQGGYNSPLHF.

The genes are TRBV10-3 and TRBJ2-7; D is perhaps TRBD1 (5 bases). The CDR3 runs to 13 residues. The germline V gene has CDR1 ENHRY and CDR2 SYGVKD. Deletions cut 6 bases from V and 2 bases from J, with 11 bases between. This CDR3 is CAIRQDGAYEQYF. CDR3 sequence (DNA): TGTGCCATCAGACAGGACGGAGCCTACGAGCAGTACTTC.

The chain employs TRBV11-3 and TRBJ2-1, with 9 bases aligning to TRBD2. Trimming cost V 1 base and J 2 bases; bases outside gene matches: 0. Germline V CDR1 and CDR2: SGHNT, YENEEA. The CDR3 consists of 15 residues. DNA of the CDR3: TGTGCCAGCAGCTTAGGACTAGCGGCCTACAATGAGCAGTTCTTC. Translating it yields CASSLGLAAYNEQFF.

This sequence joins TRBV11-2 and TRBJ2-3, with D possibly being TRBD2 (5 bases). V was pared by 0 bases and J by 4 bases, with 8 bases between. Germline CDR1 is SGHAT and CDR2 is FQNNGV. CDR3 length: 14 amino acids. CDR3 nucleotide sequence: TGTGCCAGCAGCTTAGAAGGGAGATCAGATACGCAGTATTTT. This codes for CASSLEGRSDTQYF.

The rearrangement uses TRBV10-1 and TRBJ2-4, with D maybe TRBD2 (5 bases). Per the germline V gene, CDR1 is WNHNN and CDR2 is SYGVQD (reference sequence). CDR3 length equals 15 residues. V was cut by 8 bases and J by 1 base, with 15 bases left in between. The CDR3 is CASGGSEWAKNIQYF. The CDR3 nucleotides are TGCGCCAGCGGAGGTTCGGAGTGGGCCAAAAACATTCAGTACTTC.

The sample holds one count of this clone. The chain carries TRBV4-2 and TRBJ2-6; D might be TRBD1 (5 bases). The CDR3 is made up of 16 amino acids. In germline, CDR1 is LGHNA, CDR2 YNFKEQ. V lost 2 bases to trimming and J lost 0 bases, with 8 bases between them. The CDR3 DNA follows: TGTGCCAGCAGCCAAACAGGCACCTCTGGGGCCAACGTCCTGACTTTC. Its protein product is CASSQTGTSGANVLTF.